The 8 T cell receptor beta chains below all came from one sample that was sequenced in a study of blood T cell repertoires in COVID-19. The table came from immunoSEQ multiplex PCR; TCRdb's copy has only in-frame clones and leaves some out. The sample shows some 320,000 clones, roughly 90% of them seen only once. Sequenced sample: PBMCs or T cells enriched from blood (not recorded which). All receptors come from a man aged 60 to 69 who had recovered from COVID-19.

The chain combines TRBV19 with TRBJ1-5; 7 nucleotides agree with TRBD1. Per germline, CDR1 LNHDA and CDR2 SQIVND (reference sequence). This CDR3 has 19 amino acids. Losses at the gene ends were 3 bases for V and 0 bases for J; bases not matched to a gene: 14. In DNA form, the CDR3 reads TGTGCCAGTAGTATGAATCCCCGACAGGGACTTTATAGCAATCAGCCCCAGCATTTT. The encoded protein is CASSMNPRQGLYSNQPQHF.

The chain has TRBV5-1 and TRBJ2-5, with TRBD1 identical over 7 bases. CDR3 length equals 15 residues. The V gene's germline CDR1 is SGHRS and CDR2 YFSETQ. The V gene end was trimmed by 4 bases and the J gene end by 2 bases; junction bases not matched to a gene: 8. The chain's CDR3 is CASSGGTANQETQYF. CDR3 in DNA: TGCGCCAGCAGCGGTGGGACAGCCAATCAAGAGACCCAGTACTTC.

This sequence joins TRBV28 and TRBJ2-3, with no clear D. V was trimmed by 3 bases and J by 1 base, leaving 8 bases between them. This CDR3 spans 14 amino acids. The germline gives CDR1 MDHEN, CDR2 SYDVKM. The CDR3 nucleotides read TGTGCCAGCAGTTTTTTGTCCGGCACAGATACGCAGTATTTT. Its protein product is CASSFLSGTDTQYF.

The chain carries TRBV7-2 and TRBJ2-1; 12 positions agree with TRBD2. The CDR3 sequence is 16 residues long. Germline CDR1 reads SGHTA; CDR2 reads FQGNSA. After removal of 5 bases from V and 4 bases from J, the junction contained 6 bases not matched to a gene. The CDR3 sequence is CASSVTTSGSYNEQFF. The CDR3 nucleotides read TGTGCCAGCAGCGTGACGACTAGCGGGAGTTACAATGAGCAGTTCTTC.

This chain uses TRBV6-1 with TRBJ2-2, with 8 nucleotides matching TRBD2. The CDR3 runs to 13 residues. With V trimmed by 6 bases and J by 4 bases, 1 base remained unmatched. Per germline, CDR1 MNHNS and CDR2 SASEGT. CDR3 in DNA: TGTGCCAGCAGCGGACTAGCCACCGGGGAGCTGTTTTTT. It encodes CASSGLATGELFF.

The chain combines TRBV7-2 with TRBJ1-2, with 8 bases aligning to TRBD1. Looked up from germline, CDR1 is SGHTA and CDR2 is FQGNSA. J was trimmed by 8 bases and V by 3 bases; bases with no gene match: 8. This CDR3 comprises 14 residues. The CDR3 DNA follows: TGTGCCAGCAGCTTTAGACAGGGGCTGGGAGGCTACACCTTC. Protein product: CASSFRQGLGGYTF. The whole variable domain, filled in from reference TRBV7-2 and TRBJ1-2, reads GAGVSQSPSNKVTEKGKDVELRCDPISGHTALYWYRQSLGQGLEFLIYFQGNSAPDKSGLPSDRFSAERTGGSVSTLTIQRTQQEDSAVYLCASSFRQGLGGYTFGSGTRLTVV.

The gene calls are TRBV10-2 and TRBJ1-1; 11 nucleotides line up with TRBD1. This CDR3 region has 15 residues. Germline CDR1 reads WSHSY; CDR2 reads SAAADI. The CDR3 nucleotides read TGCGCTTGCCGGACAGGGGGCAGGATAGACACTGAAGCTTTCTTT. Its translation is CACRTGGRIDTEAFF.

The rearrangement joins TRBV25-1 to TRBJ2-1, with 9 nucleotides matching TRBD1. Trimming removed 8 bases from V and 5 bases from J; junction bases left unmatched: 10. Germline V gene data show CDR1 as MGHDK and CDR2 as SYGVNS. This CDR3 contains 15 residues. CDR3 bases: TGTGCCAGCCGGGCCCACAGGGGGCGAGACAATGAGCAGTTCTTC. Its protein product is CASRAHRGRDNEQFF. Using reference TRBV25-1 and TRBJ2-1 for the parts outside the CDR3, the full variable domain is EADIYQTPRYLVIGTGKKITLECSQTMGHDKMYWYQQDPGMELHLIHYSYGVNSTEKGDLSSESTVSRIRTEHFPLTLESARPSHTSQYLCASRAHRGRDNEQFFGPGTRLTVL.